The clone carrying this T cell receptor (beta chain) has only one observation. As yet, its antigen is unknown. This entry is derived from a study of CD8+CD57+ T cells in acquired aplastic anemia. The overall study: DNA recovered from sorted CD4+ and CD8+ cells had a mean of around 3.3 ug.

TCR beta VDJ and CDR3 profiling used genomic DNA as template. TCRdb re-called the reads with MiXCR, one entry per CDR3 protein. This table holds about 270,000 distinct CDR3 sequences, approximately 56% found once. V was pared by 3 bases and J by 3 bases, with 15 bases between. Germline lookup yields CDR1 SGHDT and CDR2 YYEEEE. This CDR3 contains 15 residues. Study-wide results and limits: Around 29 CD8+ CDR3 sequences were shared between patients and controls. Significant differences in CD8+ Simpson's diversity were not observed between patients and controls.

Source material: sorted CD4+, CD8+, or CD8+CD57+ T cells (not recorded which) from PBMCs. This chain connects TRBV5-6 to TRBJ1-2; no firm D call. The TCR sequence derives from a human donor with severe aplastic anemia or a healthy control (not recorded which). The CDR3 nucleotides are TGTGCCAGCAGCTGGGTCCAGACGGATTACTATGGCTACACCTTC. It yields the protein CASSWVQTDYYGYTF.